This T cell receptor (beta chain) was captured by sequencing in a study of beta chain features in type 1 diabetes. Only a few counts were recorded for this clone. Its target is unknown. CD4+ cells of the naive, central memory, regulatory and stem cell-like memory types were sorted via CD45RO/CCR7/CD25/CD127/CD95/CD27. General study results and limits: Within each of all four CD4+ subsets, Type 1 diabetes patients had TCRB CDR3s that were moderately but significantly shorter.

Germline V lookup: CDR1 LNHNV, CDR2 YYDKDF (reference sequence). The V gene lost 0 bases and the J gene lost 5 bases, with 14 bases spanning the gap. The CDR3 extends over 15 amino acids. The authors reverse transcribed all of the isolated RNA, so sequencing captured expressed TCRB transcripts. Assay: immunoSEQ multiplex PCR; the TCRdb copy retains only in-frame clones and omits some. This sample has some 120,000 clones, with roughly a sixth found just once. Material for sequencing was central memory CD4+ T cells from blood. The TCR was taken from a man aged 18-30 years with type 1 diabetes. V gene TRBV15 combines with J gene TRBJ2-7, with TRBD2 as a possible D gene (5 bases). CDR3 amino acids: CATSRDMAAEDEQYF. The CDR3 coding sequence is TGTGCCACCAGCAGAGATATGGCGGCGGAGGACGAGCAGTACTTC.